The text below deals with one T cell receptor (beta chain). Many counts were recorded for this clonotype. This clone's antigen is unknown. No base qualities exist here, and no much larger clone lies one base off it. From cysteine to phenylalanine, the CDR3 is 15 amino acids long. Solely the CDR3 DNA is kept, with 45 bases framed from the first base. V drops 4 bases and J drops 3 bases, leaving 15 bases in between. CDR1 and CDR2, looked up from the germline V gene, are MNHEY and SVGEGT. This record comes from a study of T cell repertoires in cytomegalovirus infection (dated by TCRdb to 2018 to 2020). Regarding the study in general: Peptide stimulations targeted recently identified HLA-C-restricted CMV epitopes, whose presentation resists viral immunomodulation, together with well-studied HLA-B-restricted epitopes. Donor HLA type was relevant to the analysis, as public TCR beta signatures indicated carriage of CMV infection together with the matching HLA type.

Results and caveats for the whole study, not just this receptor: The ex vivo response was dominated by HLA-C-restricted CMV-specific TCR beta clonotypes, and the single most frequent clonotype in two of eight donors was supplied by these HLA-C-restricted clonotypes. Carriers of CMV infection plus the relevant HLA type were discriminated by the cumulative frequency of public TCR beta family members in the study cohort and in an independent roughly 320-donor cohort.

This specimen's treatment or condition label, per the study, means: in vitro stimulation with specific CMV peptide epitopes to enrich CMV-specific T cells. Sequenced on an Illumina HiSeq 1500. TCRdb's own reprocessing of the public reads used fastp at Q25 and MiXCR and kept productive beta chains. When rows share a CDR3 protein, they turn into one entry using the most common DNA and genes. For this sample the table gives 700,000 to 850,000 distinct CDR3 sequences, of which approximately 32% were detected only once. Together, the top ten hold around 12% of the sample. The rearrangement combines TRBV6-2 or TRBV6-3 with TRBJ1-2, with the identity of the D gene unclear. The starting material was cultured CD8+ T cells from PBMCs, obtained from culture after CMV antigen stimulation. The clonotype comes from a human donor in good health (CMV status not recorded). Some clones in this sample may be carry-over from other donors' samples. The sequenced DNA: TGTGCCAGCAGTTTCGGACGAACTGGCGACTATGGCTACACCTTC. Its translation reads: CASSFGRTGDYGYTF.